Sequencing of this T cell receptor (beta chain) was carried out in a study of T-cell reconstitution after alpha-beta-depleted transplantation in children. Unique molecular identifiers were used in preparing the TCRbeta library. MiXCR, applied by TCRdb to the PCR reads, yields one record per CDR3 protein. Of approximately 240,000 distinct CDR3 sequences in the sample, roughly 10% were seen once. Trimming took 8 bases from V and 2 from J; bases not matched to a gene: 6. CDR3 size: 14 residues. Germline V gene data show CDR1 as ENHRY and CDR2 as SYGVKD. This TCR derives from a human donor who donated a stem cell graft to a child with acute lymphoblastic leukemia. The sample was PBMCs from the stem cell graft donor, taken from the stem cell graft. The chain joins TRBV10-3 to TRBJ2-7, with 10 nucleotides matching TRBD1. The CDR3 DNA reads as TGTGCCATCTCCCGGGACAGGGGAGCCTACGAGCAGTACTTC. It specifies CAISRDRGAYEQYF.